These 32 T cell receptor beta chains were all obtained from the same sample, sequenced in a study of blood T cell repertoires in COVID-19. Sequencing used immunoSEQ multiplex PCR; TCRdb keeps in-frame clones, though not all of them. The sample gives about 250,000 clones, 65% to 85% of which show up once; 4.5% to 6.5% is in the top ten. The source material was peripheral blood. Source of these receptors: a man older than 75 with acute or convalescent COVID-19.

This sequence joins TRBV19 and TRBJ2-1; 11 bases agree with TRBD1. The CDR3 contains 15 residues. Trimming at V came to 7 bases and at J to 4 bases, leaving 6 bases not matched to a gene. From germline, CDR1 is LNHDA and CDR2 SQIVND (reference sequence). The CDR3 sequence: CASIQDRGPYNEQFF. Written as DNA, the CDR3 is TGTGCCAGTATCCAGGACAGGGGGCCGTACAATGAGCAGTTCTTC.

The chain couples TRBV23-1 to TRBJ1-6; maybe TRBD1 (5 bases). TRBV23-1 belongs to the ORF category, with a function that is uncertain. The CDR3 is 20 residues long. Trimming took 1 base from V and 10 from J, leaving 29 bases between them. Written as DNA, the CDR3 is TGCGCCAGCAGTCAATTCAGCAGGGAGGGGTTACTATTAGGGTACTCACCCCTCCACTTT. Its protein is CASSQFSREGLLLGYSPLHF.

This chain links TRBV19 with TRBJ1-1, with 12 bases identical to TRBD1. V was pared by 3 bases and J by 4 bases, with 3 bases of the junction left unmatched. This CDR3 region has 15 residues. The germline V gene encodes CDR1 LNHDA and CDR2 SQIVND (reference sequence). CDR3 sequence reads: CASSMGTGGRTEAFF. The DNA of the CDR3 is TGTGCCAGTAGTATGGGGACAGGGGGCCGCACTGAAGCTTTCTTT.

The chain joins TRBV9 to TRBJ2-5; TRBD1 agrees at 8 bases. In germline, CDR1 is SGDLS, CDR2 YYNGEE. There are 15 residues in the CDR3. V lost 0 bases and J lost 1; bases outside the gene matches: 2. CDR3 sequence: CASSVGQGIQETQYF. The DNA for the CDR3 is TGTGCCAGCAGCGTAGGACAGGGGATCCAAGAGACCCAGTACTTC.

This clone occurred a few times. The chain links TRBV7-9 to TRBJ1-2, with D perhaps TRBD1 (6 bases). The CDR3 spans 16 residues. CDR1 is SEHNR and CDR2 is FQNEAQ in the germline V gene (reference sequence). The V end lost 4 bases, the J end lost 4 bases, and 19 bases lay between the germline ends. In DNA, the CDR3 is TGTGCCAGCAGCTCATCTACGGGACAAACCTTCTATGGCTACACCTTC. This codes for CASSSSTGQTFYGYTF.

The CDR3 reads CASSLAGGELFF. CDR3 nucleotide sequence: TGTGCCAGCAGTTTGGCGGGCGGGGAGCTGTTTTTT. The J gene is TRBJ2-2, the V gene TRBV27, with D perhaps matching TRBD2 (5 bases). The V and J ends lost 3 bases and 7 bases respectively, with 6 bases between them. The CDR3 is made up of 12 amino acids. CDR1 and CDR2 (germline): MNHEY, SMNVEV (reference sequence).

The rearrangement uses TRBV3-1 (or the pseudogene TRBV3-2) and TRBJ2-7, with TRBD2 identical over 10 bases. With 5 bases clipped from V and 0 bases from J, the junction kept 19 bases outside the gene matches. The CDR3 is 20 amino acids. Germline CDR1 and CDR2: LGHDT and YNNKEL (reference sequence). The CDR3 here is CASSTPPGTSATHSSYEQYF. The CDR3, as DNA: TGTGCCAGCAGCACCCCACCCGGGACTAGCGCGACTCATAGCTCCTACGAGCAGTACTTC.

The chain employs TRBV9 and TRBJ1-1; 8 bases line up with TRBD1. V gave up 1 base and J gave up 5 bases; unmatched junction bases: 7. The germline gives CDR1 SGDLS, CDR2 YYNGEE. This CDR3 contains 15 residues. The CDR3 DNA follows: TGTGCCAGCAGCGTACAGGGGGCTGGGTGGACTGAAGCTTTCTTT. Translating it yields CASSVQGAGWTEAFF.

Points on this clone: The sample holds other DNA sequences that translate to the same CDR3. The gene calls are TRBV27 and TRBJ2-5; 10 bases are a match to TRBD2. The V segment lost 3 bases and the J segment 4 bases; nucleotides outside the gene matches: 5. The CDR3 totals 15 residues. In germline, CDR1 is MNHEY, CDR2 SMNVEV (reference sequence). The CDR3, as DNA: TGTGCCAGCAGTTTGCTGGCTAGCGGGAGAGAGACCCAGTACTTC. This sequence encodes CASSLLASGRETQYF.

The J gene is TRBJ1-2, the V gene TRBV10-3; D might be TRBD1 (6 bases). This CDR3 contains 14 residues. Deletions cut 0 bases from V and 10 bases from J, with 15 bases between. Germline V gene data show CDR1 as ENHRY and CDR2 as SYGVKD. CDR3 residues: CAISESGGQQDYTF. CDR3 DNA: TGTGCCATCAGTGAGTCTGGGGGCCAGCAAGACTACACCTTC.

This sequence joins TRBV3-1 (or the pseudogene TRBV3-2) and TRBJ2-4; a possible D gene is TRBD2 (5 bases). Trimming removed 2 bases from V and 7 bases from J, with 18 bases in between. Germline CDR1 is LGHDT and CDR2 is YNNKEL (reference sequence). The CDR3 contains 16 residues. In DNA, the CDR3 is TGTGCCAGCAGCCAATCTGCTGGTCGAGGCGGGAACATTCAGTACTTC. Protein sequence: CASSQSAGRGGNIQYF.

This clone was counted once. This chain connects TRBV28 to TRBJ1-2; D gene ambiguous. The germline V gene has CDR1 MDHEN and CDR2 SYDVKM. The CDR3 is made up of 11 amino acids. V was shortened by 3 bases and J by 8 bases, with 7 bases between the two germline ends. CDR3 protein: CASSFLSGYTF. CDR3 DNA sequence: TGTGCCAGCAGTTTTCTCTCCGGCTACACCTTC.

V gene TRBV5-1 combines with J gene TRBJ2-7; 14 bases are shared with TRBD2. The V segment lost 3 bases and the J segment 3 bases; nucleotides outside the gene matches: 11. CDR1 and CDR2 from the germline V gene are SGHRS and YFSETQ. The CDR3 is 18 residues long. The CDR3 spells CASSSGGLAGANLYEQYF. CDR3 in DNA: TGCGCCAGCAGCTCGGGGGGACTAGCGGGAGCGAACCTCTACGAGCAGTACTTC.

J is TRBJ1-6 and V is TRBV5-5, with unresolved D. CDR3 length: 18 residues. The V end was cut by 4 bases, the J end by 0 bases, with 17 bases between. Germline V gene sequence: CDR1 SGHKS, CDR2 YYEKEE (reference sequence). CDR3 sequence (DNA): TGTGCCAGCAGCCCCGAGGTGTTCTTGAGCTCCTATAATTCACCCCTCCACTTT. This gives the protein CASSPEVFLSSYNSPLHF.

The gene calls are TRBV4-2 and TRBJ2-3; 8 nucleotides align to TRBD2. V shed 4 bases, J shed 1 base, and the junction held 16 bases outside the gene matches. CDR3 length: 19 amino acids. Per germline, CDR1 LGHNA and CDR2 YNFKEQ. The CDR3 DNA is TGTGCCAGCAGCCCAAACCCCCGGGGGGGTTTTGGGGGCACAGATACGCAGTATTTT. This sequence encodes CASSPNPRGGFGGTDTQYF.

This chain joins TRBV4-2 and TRBJ2-2; 7 nucleotides agree with TRBD1. V dropped 0 bases and J dropped 6; count of bases not matched to a gene: 4. The V gene's germline CDR1 is LGHNA and CDR2 YNFKEQ. The CDR3 runs to 15 residues. The CDR3 DNA follows: TGTGCCAGCAGCCAAGAAGGGGGCGCCCCCGGGGAGCTGTTTTTT. Translated, it gives CASSQEGGAPGELFF.

The chain combines TRBV4-2 with TRBJ2-3, with 11 bases fitting TRBD2. J was trimmed by 6 bases and V by 0 bases; bases with no gene match: 17. CDR3 length equals 20 residues. The V gene's germline CDR1 is LGHNA and CDR2 YNFKEQ. The CDR3 sequence is CASSQDARYLLAGALDTQYF. Here the CDR3 DNA reads TGTGCCAGCAGCCAAGATGCCCGATATCTACTAGCGGGAGCATTGGATACGCAGTATTTT.

The V call is TRBV25-1, the J call TRBJ1-6; D is uncertain. CDR1 MGHDK and CDR2 SYGVNS come from the germline V gene. With 8 bases removed from V and 4 bases from J, the gap between germline ends came to 12 bases. The CDR3 covers 14 residues. In nucleotides, the CDR3 is TGTGCCAGCGCCTCGGGGAAATATAATTCACCCCTCCACTTT. Translated: CASASGKYNSPLHF.

V and J are TRBV5-1 and TRBJ2-3; 7 bases are shared with TRBD2. J lost 1 base, V lost 7 bases, and 3 bases had no gene match. The germline V gene encodes CDR1 SGHRS and CDR2 YFSETQ. This CDR3 is built from 13 residues. The CDR3: CASSREGTDTQYF. The CDR3 region has the DNA TGCGCCAGCTCCCGGGAGGGCACAGATACGCAGTATTTT.

The chain combines TRBV10-3 with TRBJ2-1; D gene ambiguous. This CDR3 contains 11 residues. Trimming shortened V by 10 bases and J by 7 bases, and 11 bases separated the two germline ends. CDR1 is ENHRY and CDR2 is SYGVKD in the germline V gene. Here the CDR3 reads CATGPHNEQFF. In DNA, the CDR3 is TGTGCCACTGGGCCCCATAATGAGCAGTTCTTC.

Only one count was recorded for this clone. The J gene is TRBJ2-2, the V gene TRBV19; no firm D call. The CDR3 totals 14 residues. Between the trimmed V and J ends, which lost 7 bases and 4 bases, there was a span of 13 bases. Germline V gives CDR1 LNHDA, CDR2 SQIVND (reference sequence). The CDR3 region is CASKVRQATGELFF. The CDR3 coding sequence is TGTGCCAGTAAGGTCCGTCAGGCCACCGGGGAGCTGTTTTTT.

The genes are TRBV18 and TRBJ1-2; 9 bases agree with TRBD1. Per the germline V gene, CDR1 is KGHSH and CDR2 is LQKENI. CDR3 length: 16 amino acids. After removal of 3 bases from V and 1 base from J, the junction contained 6 bases not matched to a gene. CDR3 protein: CASSPTRTGDNYGYTF. The DNA for the CDR3 is TGTGCCAGCTCACCTACCCGGACAGGGGATAACTATGGCTACACCTTC.

The chain carries TRBV13 and TRBJ2-7, with 11 bases fitting TRBD2. Germline V lookup: CDR1 PRHDT, CDR2 FYEKMQ (reference sequence). Trimming took 5 bases from V and 3 from J; bases not matched to a gene: 3. The CDR3 is 14 amino acids. CDR3 sequence reads: CASSKTSGDYEQYF. In nucleotides, the CDR3 is TGTGCCAGCAGCAAGACTAGCGGGGACTACGAGCAGTACTTC. The entire variable domain, with the rest obtained from reference TRBV13 and TRBJ2-7, is as follows: AAGVIQSPRHLIKEKRETATLKCYPIPRHDTVYWYQQGPGQDPQFLISFYEKMQSDKGSIPDRFSAQQFSDYHSELNMSSLELGDSALYFCASSKTSGDYEQYFGPGTRLTVT.

The chain links TRBV7-2 to TRBJ2-1; TRBD2 matches at 10 bases. This CDR3 spans 15 amino acids. CDR1 is SGHTA, CDR2 FQGNSA, per germline. After removal of 1 base from V and 7 bases from J, the junction contained 4 bases not matched to a gene. This chain's CDR3 is CASSLEAGGLNEQFF. CDR3 bases: TGTGCCAGCAGCTTAGAAGCGGGAGGGCTGAATGAGCAGTTCTTC.

The sample holds one count of this clone. V and J are TRBV28 and TRBJ2-1, with 7 positions matching TRBD2. Trimming removed 3 bases from V and 6 bases from J; junction bases left unmatched: 14. Germline V gene sequence: CDR1 MDHEN, CDR2 SYDVKM. CDR3 length equals 17 residues. The CDR3 DNA follows: TGTGCCAGCAGTTTGATGGGCGCGGGGGTGCGAACCAATGAGCAGTTCTTC. It specifies CASSLMGAGVRTNEQFF.

The chain recombines TRBV27 with TRBJ2-7; 7 bases are shared with TRBD1. Trimming at V came to 1 base and at J to 1 base, leaving 4 bases not matched to a gene. The length of the CDR3 is 15 residues. Germline V lookup: CDR1 MNHEY, CDR2 SMNVEV (reference sequence). In DNA, the CDR3 is TGTGCCAGCAGTTTATTTGGACAGGCTTCCTACGAGCAGTACTTC. Translated, it gives CASSLFGQASYEQYF.

The gene calls are TRBV3-1 (or the pseudogene TRBV3-2) and TRBJ2-5; D is possibly TRBD1 (5 bases). Trimming cost V 4 bases and J 5 bases, with 11 bases left between them. The CDR3 loop spans 13 amino acids. Germline V gene sequence: CDR1 LGHDT, CDR2 YNNKEL (reference sequence). CDR3 region: CASSLGAGETQYF. The CDR3 DNA sequence: TGTGCCAGCAGCCTAGGGGCCGGGGAGACCCAGTACTTC.

This sequence joins TRBV5-1 and TRBJ2-2, with a tentative D call TRBD2 (6 bases). This CDR3 comprises 15 residues. The germline V gene encodes CDR1 SGHRS and CDR2 YFSETQ. V shed 1 base and J shed 2 bases, with 9 bases lying between them. For the CDR3, the DNA is TGCGCCAGCAGCTTGACGGGGGATAACACCGGGGAGCTGTTTTTT. Translated: CASSLTGDNTGELFF.

The chain carries TRBV6-1 and TRBJ2-1; 10 bases map to TRBD2. The V gene's germline CDR1 is MNHNS and CDR2 SASEGT. The CDR3 runs 15 residues. Unmatched junction bases numbered 0, after V lost 0 bases and J lost 4 bases. The CDR3 sequence: CASSEALAGYNEQFF. The CDR3 DNA is TGTGCCAGCAGTGAAGCACTAGCGGGGTACAATGAGCAGTTCTTC.

This chain joins TRBV7-8 and TRBJ1-1; 10 nucleotides line up with TRBD1. CDR3 length equals 17 residues. The ends lost 4 bases at V and 0 bases at J; junction bases unmatched: 8. CDR1 is SGHVS, CDR2 FQNEAQ, per germline. The CDR3 DNA follows: TGTGCCAGCAGCTCCGGGACAGGGGCTAGGATGAACACTGAAGCTTTCTTT. It translates to CASSSGTGARMNTEAFF. The full variable domain, rest sourced from reference TRBV7-8 and TRBJ1-1, is GAGVSQSPRYKVAKRGQDVALRCDPISGHVSLFWYQQALGQGPEFLTYFQNEAQLDKSGLPSDRFFAERPEGSVSTLKIQRTQQEDSAVYLCASSSGTGARMNTEAFFGQGTRLTVV.

This clone has more than one count but fewer than ten. The rearrangement links TRBV28 to TRBJ1-5; D perhaps matches TRBD1 (6 bases). This CDR3 region has 15 residues. CDR1 MDHEN and CDR2 SYDVKM come from the germline V gene. Between the trimmed V and J ends, which lost 6 bases and 2 bases, there was a span of 14 bases. The CDR3 is CASREGVLGNQPQHF. For the CDR3, the DNA is TGTGCCAGCAGAGAGGGGGTATTGGGCAATCAGCCCCAGCATTTT. The full variable domain, in which reference TRBV28 and TRBJ1-5 provide the parts outside the CDR3, is DVKVTQSSRYLVKRTGEKVFLECVQDMDHENMFWYRQDPGLGLRLIYFSYDVKMKEKGDIPEGYSVSREKKERFSLILESASTNQTSMYLCASREGVLGNQPQHFGDGTRLSIL.

This sequence joins TRBV25-1 and TRBJ2-2, with D possibly TRBD1 on 6 matching bases. Germline-derived CDR1 and CDR2 are MGHDK and SYGVNS. The CDR3 is 14 residues long. The V end lost 2 bases, the J end lost 7 bases, and 11 bases lay between the germline ends. Here the CDR3 DNA reads TGTGCCAGCAGTGAACCCGGACAGTTCGGGGAGCTGTTTTTT. It is translated as CASSEPGQFGELFF.